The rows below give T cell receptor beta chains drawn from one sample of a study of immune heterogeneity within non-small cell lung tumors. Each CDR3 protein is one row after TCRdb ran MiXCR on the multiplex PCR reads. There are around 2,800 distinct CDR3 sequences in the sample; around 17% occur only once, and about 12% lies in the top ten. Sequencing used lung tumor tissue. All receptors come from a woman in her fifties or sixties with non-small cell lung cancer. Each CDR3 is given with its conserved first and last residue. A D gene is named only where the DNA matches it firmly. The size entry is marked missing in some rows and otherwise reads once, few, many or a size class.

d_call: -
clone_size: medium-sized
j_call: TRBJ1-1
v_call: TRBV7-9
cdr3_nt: TGTGCCAGCAGCCCGAGTCGGGACGCCAAGGCTTTCTTT
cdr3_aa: CASSPSRDAKAFF

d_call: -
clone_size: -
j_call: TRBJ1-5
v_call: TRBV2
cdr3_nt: TGTGCCAGCAGTGGCAGGGTTGGACGGAATCAGCCCCAGCATTTT
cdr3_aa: CASSGRVGRNQPQHF

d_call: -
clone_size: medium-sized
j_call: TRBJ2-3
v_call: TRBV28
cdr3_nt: TGTGCCAGCAGCCTTCGGGACCCTCCCCAGTATTTT
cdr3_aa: CASSLRDPPQYF

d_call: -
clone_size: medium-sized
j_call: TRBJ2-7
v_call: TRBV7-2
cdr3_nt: TGTGCCAGCAGCTTATGGCGCAGGGACGAGCAGTACTTC
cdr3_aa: CASSLWRRDEQYF

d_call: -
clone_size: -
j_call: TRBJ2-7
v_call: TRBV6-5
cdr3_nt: TGTGCCAGCATTTCGGAGTACTACGAGCAGTACTTC
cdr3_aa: CASISEYYEQYF

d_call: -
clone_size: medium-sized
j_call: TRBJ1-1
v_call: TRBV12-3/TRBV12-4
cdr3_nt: TGTGCCAGCATAAGTTATGGTGGAGAGAACACTGAAGCTTTCTTT
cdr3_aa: CASISYGGENTEAFF

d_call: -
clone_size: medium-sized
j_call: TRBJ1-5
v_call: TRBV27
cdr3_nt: TGTGCCAGCAGTTCACAGGGTCGGAAGCCCCAGCATTTT
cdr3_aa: CASSSQGRKPQHF

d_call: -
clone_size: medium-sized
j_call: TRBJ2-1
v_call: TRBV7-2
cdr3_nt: TGTGCCAGCAGCACCCCAGTTGGGACGATGAATGAGCAGTTCTTC
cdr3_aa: CASSTPVGTMNEQFF

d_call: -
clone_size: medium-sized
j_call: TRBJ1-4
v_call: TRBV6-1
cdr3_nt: TGTGCCAGCACCCTAGGGATTGCTAATGAAAAACTGTTTTTT
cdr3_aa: CASTLGIANEKLFF

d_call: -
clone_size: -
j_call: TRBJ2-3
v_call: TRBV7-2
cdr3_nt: TGTGCCAGCAGCTCCCAGGACTACACAGATACGCAGTATTTT
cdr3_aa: CASSSQDYTDTQYF

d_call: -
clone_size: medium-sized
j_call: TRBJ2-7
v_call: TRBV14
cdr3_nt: TGTGCCAGCAGCCAGGGGGTAGGGACTTTACAGTACTTC
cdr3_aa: CASSQGVGTLQYF

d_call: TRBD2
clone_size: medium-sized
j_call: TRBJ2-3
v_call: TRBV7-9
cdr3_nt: TGTGCCAGCAGCCCGTCTGGGACTAGCGGGAGGGGGGGCACAGATACGCAGTATTTT
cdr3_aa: CASSPSGTSGRGGTDTQYF

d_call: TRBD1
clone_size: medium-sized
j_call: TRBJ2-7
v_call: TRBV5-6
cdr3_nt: TGTGCCAGCAGCAAGACAGGGGCCCCCTACGAGCAGTACTTC
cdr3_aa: CASSKTGAPYEQYF

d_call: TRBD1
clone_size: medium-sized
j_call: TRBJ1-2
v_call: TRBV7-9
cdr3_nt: TGTGCCAGCAGCCGGGACAGGGGGCAAGGCTACACCTTC
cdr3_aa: CASSRDRGQGYTF

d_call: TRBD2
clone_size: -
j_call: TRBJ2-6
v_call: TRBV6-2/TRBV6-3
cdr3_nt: TGTGCCAGCAGTTTCGGGACTAGCGAGTCAAGCTCTGGGGCCAACGTCCTGACTTTC
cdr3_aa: CASSFGTSESSSGANVLTF

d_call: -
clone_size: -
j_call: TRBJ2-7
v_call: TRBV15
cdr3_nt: TGTGCCACCAGCAGACTCGGAGGGTTCGACGAGCAGTACTTC
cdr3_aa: CATSRLGGFDEQYF

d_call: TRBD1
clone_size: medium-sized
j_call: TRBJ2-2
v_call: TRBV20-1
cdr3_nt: TGCAGTGCTAGCAGACAGGGGGCGAGCACCGGGGAGCTGTTTTTT
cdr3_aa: CSASRQGASTGELFF

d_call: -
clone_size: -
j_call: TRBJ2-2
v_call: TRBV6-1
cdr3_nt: TGTGCCAGCAGTAGTCGGGCCCCGAATTTAAACACCGGGGAGCTGTTTTTT
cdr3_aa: CASSSRAPNLNTGELFF

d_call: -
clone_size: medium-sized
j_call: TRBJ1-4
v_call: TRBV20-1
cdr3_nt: TGCAGTGCTAATCGCGGGGGAGAAAAACTGTTTTTT
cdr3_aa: CSANRGGEKLFF

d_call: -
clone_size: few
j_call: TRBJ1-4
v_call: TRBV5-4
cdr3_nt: TGTGCCAGCAGCTGGGACGGTAATGAAAAACTGTTTTTT
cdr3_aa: CASSWDGNEKLFF

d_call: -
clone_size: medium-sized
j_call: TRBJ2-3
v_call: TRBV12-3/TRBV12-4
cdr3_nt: TGTGCCAGCAGTTTCGGGTACACAGATACGCAGTATTTT
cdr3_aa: CASSFGYTDTQYF

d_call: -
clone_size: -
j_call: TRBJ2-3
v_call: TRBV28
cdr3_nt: TGTGCCAGCAGTCACACAGATACGCAGTATTTT
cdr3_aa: CASSHTDTQYF

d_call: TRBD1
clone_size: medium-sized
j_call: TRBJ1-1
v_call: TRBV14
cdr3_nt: TGTGCCAGCAGCCCGAACTACAGGGGGAGGCCTGAAGCTTTCTTT
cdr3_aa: CASSPNYRGRPEAFF

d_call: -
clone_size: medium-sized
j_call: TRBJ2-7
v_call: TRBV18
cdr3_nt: TGTGCCAGCTCACCACAGGAGGGAAGCGAGCAGTACTTC
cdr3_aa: CASSPQEGSEQYF

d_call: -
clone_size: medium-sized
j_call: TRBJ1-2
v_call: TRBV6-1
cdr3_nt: TGTGCCAGCGGCTTCGAGGCAGGATATGGCTACACCTTC
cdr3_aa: CASGFEAGYGYTF

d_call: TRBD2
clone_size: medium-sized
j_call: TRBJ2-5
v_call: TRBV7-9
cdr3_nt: TGTGCCAGCAGCTCCGGGGCGGGAGCGGGGGAGACCCAGTACTTC
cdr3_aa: CASSSGAGAGETQYF

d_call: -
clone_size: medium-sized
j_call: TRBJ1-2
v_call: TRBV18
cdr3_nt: TGTGCCAGCTCACCCCCCGGGGCCTATGGCTACACCTTC
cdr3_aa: CASSPPGAYGYTF

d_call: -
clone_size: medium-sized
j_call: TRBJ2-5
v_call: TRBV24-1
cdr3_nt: TGTGCCACCAGTGCTGGGGGCGCGGAGACCCAGTACTTC
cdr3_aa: CATSAGGAETQYF

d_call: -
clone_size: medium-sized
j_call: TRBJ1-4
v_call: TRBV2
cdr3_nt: TGTGCCAGCAGTGAGAGGGGGGGTTCAACTAATGAAAAACTGTTTTTT
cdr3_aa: CASSERGGSTNEKLFF

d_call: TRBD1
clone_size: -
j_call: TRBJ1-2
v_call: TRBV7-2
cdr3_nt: TGTGCCAGCAGCTCCCGGGGAGTCAGGGGGACGCATGGCTACACCTTC
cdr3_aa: CASSSRGVRGTHGYTF

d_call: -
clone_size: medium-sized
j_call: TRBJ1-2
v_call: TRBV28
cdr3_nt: TGTGCCACCTCGGGCGGCAGGGCCAACTATGGCTACACCTTC
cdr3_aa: CATSGGRANYGYTF

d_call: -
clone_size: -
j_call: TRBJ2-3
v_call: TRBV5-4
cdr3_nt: TGTGCCAGCAGCTTGGTAGGGGCATTGGATACGCAGTATTTT
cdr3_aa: CASSLVGALDTQYF

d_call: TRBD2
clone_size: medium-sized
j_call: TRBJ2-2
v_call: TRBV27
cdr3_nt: TGTGCCAGCAGTACCCGACTAGCGGGAGAGGGGGGGGAGCTGTTTTTT
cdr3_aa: CASSTRLAGEGGELFF

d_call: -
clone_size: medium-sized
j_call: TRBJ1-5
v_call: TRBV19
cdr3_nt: TGTGCCAGTAGTTCGGGGGTTAGGCAGCCCCAGCATTTT
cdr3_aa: CASSSGVRQPQHF